These 10 T cell receptor beta chains share one sample of origin, sequenced in a study of blood T cell repertoires in COVID-19. Only in-frame clones appear in the TCRdb table, and some are missing; sequencing was by immunoSEQ multiplex PCR. Of roughly 180,000 clones listed, roughly 82% were seen once; the top ten hold 12%. Sequencing input: PBMCs or T cells enriched from blood (not recorded which). These receptor sequences come from a man between 35 and 55 years old who had recovered from COVID-19.

The V and J genes are TRBV28 and TRBJ2-7; 7 nucleotides agree with TRBD2. The V segment lost 7 bases and the J segment 0 bases; nucleotides outside the gene matches: 6. The CDR3 loop spans 14 amino acids. The germline V gene has CDR1 MDHEN and CDR2 SYDVKM. This CDR3 is CASKLGGSSYEQYF. The DNA of the CDR3 is TGTGCCAGCAAGTTGGGCGGGAGCTCCTACGAGCAGTACTTC. The full variable domain, rest sourced from reference TRBV28 and TRBJ2-7, is DVKVTQSSRYLVKRTGEKVFLECVQDMDHENMFWYRQDPGLGLRLIYFSYDVKMKEKGDIPEGYSVSREKKERFSLILESASTNQTSMYLCASKLGGSSYEQYFGPGTRLTVT.

The chain links TRBV27 to TRBJ1-1, with 7 bases identical to TRBD1. V shed 4 bases and J 0 bases; nucleotides not matched to a gene: 11. Germline V gives CDR1 MNHEY, CDR2 SMNVEV (reference sequence). The CDR3 has 17 residues. The CDR3 DNA is TGTGCCAGCAGTTCCGGCCTCGGGACAGTCCTGAACACTGAAGCTTTCTTT. Translated, it gives CASSSGLGTVLNTEAFF.

This CDR3 reads CASSSWTGGDTDTQYF. CDR3 DNA sequence: TGTGCCAGCAGCTCCTGGACAGGGGGCGACACAGATACGCAGTATTTT. V gene TRBV11-3 combines with J gene TRBJ2-3, with 11 bases fitting TRBD1. The CDR3 totals 16 residues. V trimming: 4 bases; J trimming: 2 bases; junction bases outside the gene matches: 5. Germline CDR1 reads SGHNT; CDR2 reads YENEEA.

The chain is built from TRBV2 and TRBJ1-5; 7 bases align to TRBD1. V shed 2 bases and J 3 bases; nucleotides not matched to a gene: 7. Germline CDR1 SNHLY, CDR2 FYNNEI. The CDR3 extends over 16 amino acids. CDR3 loop: CASSEWKGALNQPQHF. In DNA, the CDR3 is TGTGCCAGCAGTGAATGGAAGGGGGCTCTCAATCAGCCCCAGCATTTT.

The chain is built from TRBV5-1 and TRBJ2-5, with TRBD2 identical over 10 bases. The CDR3 has 17 amino acids. Germline V gene data show CDR1 as SGHRS and CDR2 as YFSETQ. The V segment lost 0 bases and the J segment 1 base; nucleotides outside the gene matches: 6. CDR3 sequence: CASSLATVAGGQETQYF. The CDR3 DNA is TGCGCCAGCAGCTTGGCCACGGTAGCGGGGGGCCAAGAGACCCAGTACTTC.

The chain links TRBV21-1 to TRBJ2-4; the D call in the table, TRBD2, was not verified against the DNA. TRBV21-1 represents a pseudogene. The CDR3 extends over 15 amino acids. As DNA, the CDR3 is TGTGCCAGCAGCAAAGGGTACAGCGGAGCAAACATTCAGTACTTC. The encoded protein is CASSKGYSGANIQYF.

This clone was seen once. This chain uses TRBV18 with TRBJ2-3; D might be TRBD1 (6 bases). The germline V gene has CDR1 KGHSH and CDR2 LQKENI. The ends were cut back, 7 bases at V and 8 bases at J, with 19 bases in the middle. This CDR3 comprises 14 residues. CDR3 region: CASYRDTQWGTQYF. The CDR3 DNA follows: TGTGCCAGCTACCGGGACACCCAGTGGGGTACGCAGTATTTT.

The chain recombines TRBV7-6 with TRBJ1-2; 8 bases line up with TRBD1. Germline CDR1 and CDR2: SGHVS and FNYEAQ. The CDR3 is made up of 17 amino acids. Losses at the gene ends were 1 base for V and 4 bases for J; bases not matched to a gene: 11. CDR3 amino acids: CASSLVPLIGQGYGYTF. DNA of the CDR3: TGTGCCAGCAGCTTAGTTCCATTAATCGGACAGGGCTATGGCTACACCTTC.

The chain carries TRBV10-3 and TRBJ2-7, with 10 bases fitting TRBD1. CDR1 ENHRY and CDR2 SYGVKD come from the germline V gene. The CDR3 consists of 13 residues. V shed 6 bases and J 2 bases; nucleotides not matched to a gene: 1. In DNA, the CDR3 is TGTGCCATCAGGGGGACAGGGGCCTACGAGCAGTACTTC. Residues: CAIRGTGAYEQYF.

The V gene is TRBV19, the J gene TRBJ1-5, with D possibly being TRBD1 (6 bases). Germline loops: CDR1 LNHDA, CDR2 SQIVND (reference sequence). This CDR3 has 18 residues. V lost 0 bases and J lost 0, with 15 bases in between. CDR3 nucleotides: TGTGCCAGTAGTATAGAGGGCAGGGGACGATATAGCAATCAGCCCCAGCATTTT. Its translation: CASSIEGRGRYSNQPQHF.